The rows below give T cell receptor beta chains drawn from one sample of a study of blood T cells in healthy people across ages. TCRdb itself ran the 5' RACE reads through MiXCR, one entry per CDR3 protein. The sample consists of roughly 500,000 distinct CDR3 sequences, around 24% of them appearing once. These same records also appear under a second study, on T cells of mothers and their children.

The specimen was blood. All receptors derive from a boy younger than 18 in good health. CDR3s leave out the opening cysteine and the closing phenylalanine or tryptophan. The order of the fields is J gene, clone size, V gene, CDR3 length, CDR3 protein. Rows may omit the clone size; those that give it use once, few, many or a size class.

TRBJ2-7	NA	TRBV11-2	12	ASSLDRVTYEQY
NA	NA	TRBV4-1	15	ASSQDPSGGAYNEQF
TRBJ1-6	NA	TRBV3-1	14	ASSQAPRVYNSPLH
TRBJ2-1	few	TRBV20-1	14	SAPDGGRGSYNEQF
NA	NA	TRBV9	14	ASSDGGGQESFEQY
TRBJ1-4	few	TRBV29-1	12	SVEDPRGGEKLF
TRBJ2-1	few	TRBV7-2	11	ASSLKLVHEQF
TRBJ2-3	few	TRBV6-2/TRBV6-3	13	ASRPLAGPAGTQY
TRBJ2-2	NA	TRBV7-9	10	ASKRGTGELF
TRBJ1-1	NA	TRBV19	11	ASRVRGTAQAF
TRBJ1-3	many	TRBV7-6	13	ASSLAGGTGNTIY
TRBJ2-5	NA	TRBV2	12	ASSRTGRVETQY
TRBJ2-3	many	TRBV10-3	12	AISEIASADTQY
TRBJ2-1	many	TRBV28	12	ASSGLAEYNEQF
NA	NA	TRBV4-2	17	ASSQEDDPLRGFLYEQY
TRBJ2-3	NA	TRBV19	15	ASSLLARGAFTDTQY
NA	few	TRBV27	12	ASSRLAGNYEQY
TRBJ2-3	NA	TRBV6-5	15	ASSFLAGPTSTDTQY
TRBJ1-5	few	TRBV13	14	ASSLGQSCSNQPQH
TRBJ1-2	NA	TRBV9	13	ASSGGQGSSYGYT
TRBJ1-1	NA	TRBV4-3	14	ASSLEQGLSNTEAF
TRBJ2-3	NA	TRBV7-3	12	ASSQQTGQDTQY
TRBJ1-4	few	TRBV3-1	12	ASSRRGAGEKLF
TRBJ2-1	few	TRBV2	10	ASRGTHNEQF
TRBJ2-3	few	TRBV28	13	ASRSGTKNADTQY
NA	few	TRBV28	11	VTTPGLSYEQY
NA	NA	TRBV5-1	14	ASSLAGVRGFGEQF
TRBJ2-5	few	TRBV29-1	11	SVAGRARETQY
TRBJ2-7	NA	TRBV12-3/TRBV12-4	12	ASSLHGTAYEQY
TRBJ2-1	few	TRBV29-1	9	SVEDGEEQF
TRBJ1-1	NA	TRBV7-3	12	ASRQERGTTEAF